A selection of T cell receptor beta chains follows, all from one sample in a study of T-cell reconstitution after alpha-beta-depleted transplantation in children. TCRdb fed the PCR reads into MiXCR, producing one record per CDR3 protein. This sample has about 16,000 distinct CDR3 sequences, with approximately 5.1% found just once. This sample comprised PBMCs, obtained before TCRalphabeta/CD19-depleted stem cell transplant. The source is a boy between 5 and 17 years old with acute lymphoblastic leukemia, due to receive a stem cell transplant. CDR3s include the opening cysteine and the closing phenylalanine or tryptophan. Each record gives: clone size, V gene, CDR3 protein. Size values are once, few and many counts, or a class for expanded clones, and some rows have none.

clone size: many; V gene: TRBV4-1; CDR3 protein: CASSHSTGENYGYTF
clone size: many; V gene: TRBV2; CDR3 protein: CASSEWEGAKNIQYF
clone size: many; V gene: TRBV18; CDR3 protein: CASSMGETQYF
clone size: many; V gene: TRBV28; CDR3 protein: CASSLALDRLTYEQYF
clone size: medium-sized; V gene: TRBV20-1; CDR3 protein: CSASGTGYNTEAFF
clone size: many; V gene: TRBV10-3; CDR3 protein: CAISTQADEQFF
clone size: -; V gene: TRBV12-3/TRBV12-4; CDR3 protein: CGSPTSGGRETQYF
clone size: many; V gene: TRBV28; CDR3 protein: CASSLRGVEETQYF
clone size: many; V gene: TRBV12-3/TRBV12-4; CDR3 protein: CASSDTTDSGNTIYF
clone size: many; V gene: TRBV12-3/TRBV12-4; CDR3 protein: CASSFGLAGAYEQYF
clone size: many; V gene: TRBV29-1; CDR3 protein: CSVWTGTQEQFF
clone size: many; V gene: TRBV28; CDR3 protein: CASEGQTVRNEQFF
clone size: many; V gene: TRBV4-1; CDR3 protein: CASSQEGLNTEAFF
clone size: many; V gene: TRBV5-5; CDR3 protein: CASSSGLAGPKTDTQYF
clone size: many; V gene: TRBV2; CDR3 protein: CAGGDPGSDTQYF
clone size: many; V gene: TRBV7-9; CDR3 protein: CASQWGEYEQYF
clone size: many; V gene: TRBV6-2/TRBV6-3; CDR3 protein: CASSYSPPSGIYNEQFF
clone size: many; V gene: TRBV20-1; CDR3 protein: CSARGQVHSNQPQHF
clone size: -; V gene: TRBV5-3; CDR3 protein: CARGPGQPAYEQYF
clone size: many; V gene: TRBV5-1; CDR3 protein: CASSLSIASGSLTDTQYF
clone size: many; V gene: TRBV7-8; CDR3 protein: CASSLVYSGNTIYF
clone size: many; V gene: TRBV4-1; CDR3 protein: CASSPGGGRANTEAFF
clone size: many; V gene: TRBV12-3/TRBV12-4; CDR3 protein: CASSLDQSRTATNTEAFF
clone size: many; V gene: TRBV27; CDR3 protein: CASKALIGGVNTEAFF
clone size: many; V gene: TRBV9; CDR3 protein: CASSVVTSGEQFF
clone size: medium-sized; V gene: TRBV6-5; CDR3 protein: CASSYGVSGANVLTF
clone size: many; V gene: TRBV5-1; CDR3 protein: CASSLLSGGGEQYF
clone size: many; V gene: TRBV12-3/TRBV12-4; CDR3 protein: CAFSLNRLAGDAGYEQYF
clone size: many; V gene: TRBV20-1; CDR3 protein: CSAGGQTNTEAFF